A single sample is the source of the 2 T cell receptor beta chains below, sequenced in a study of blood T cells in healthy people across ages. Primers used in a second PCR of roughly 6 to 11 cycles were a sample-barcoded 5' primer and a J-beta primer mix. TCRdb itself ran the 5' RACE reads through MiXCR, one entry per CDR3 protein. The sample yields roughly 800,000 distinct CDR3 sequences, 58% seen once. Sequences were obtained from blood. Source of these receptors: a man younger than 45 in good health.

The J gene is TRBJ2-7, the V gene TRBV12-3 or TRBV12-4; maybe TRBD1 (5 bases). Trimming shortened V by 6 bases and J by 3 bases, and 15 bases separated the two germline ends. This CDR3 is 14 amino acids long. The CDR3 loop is CASSRRTTRYEQYF. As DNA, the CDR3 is TGTGCCAGCAGCAGAAGGACAACCCGCTACGAGCAGTACTTC.

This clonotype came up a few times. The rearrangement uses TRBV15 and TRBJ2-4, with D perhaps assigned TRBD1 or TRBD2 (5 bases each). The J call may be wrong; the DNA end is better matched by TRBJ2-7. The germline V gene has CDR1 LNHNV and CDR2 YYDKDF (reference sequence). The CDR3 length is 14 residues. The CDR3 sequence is CATSKRGVSYEQYF. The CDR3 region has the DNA TGTGCCACCAGCAAAAGGGGAGTCTCGTACGAGCAGTACTTC.